This T cell receptor (beta chain) comes out of a study of siplizumab effects on memory and regulatory T cells. In the case of this clone: The antigen is not known.

Study results and limitations: About 75-97% of proliferating CD4+ or CD8+ clones had no assignable naive or memory phenotype. In controls, around 25% of mappable alloreactive CD4+ clones were Treg-derived on average, versus 68.8% with siplizumab.

Per sample, some 93,000 TCR templates were assayed. Profiling relied on immunoSEQ multiplex PCR, and the TCRdb table lists in-frame clones only, not all of them. This table holds 100,000 or so clones, more than 85% found once. The sample consisted of CD4+ T cells sorted from blood. This TCR derives from a human donor in good health. Some clones in this sample may be carry-over from other donors' samples.

This chain's CDR3 is CASSLGLAGVQETQYF. CDR3 sequence (DNA): TGTGCCAGCAGCTTAGGACTAGCGGGTGTCCAAGAGACCCAGTACTTC. This chain uses TRBV7-8 with TRBJ2-5; 10 positions agree with TRBD2. With V trimmed by 1 base and J by 1 base, 3 bases remained unmatched. Germline V gene sequence: CDR1 SGHVS, CDR2 FQNEAQ. The CDR3 length is 16 residues.